The 30 T cell receptor beta chains below come from one sample, sequenced in a study of blood T cell repertoires in COVID-19 (dated by TCRdb to 2018 to 2020). Library preparation used the immunoSEQ multiplex PCR assay. TCRdb re-hosts the immuneACCESS table, in-frame sequences only. Its copies lack some clones; in the studies checked, an unresolved V gene accounts for under half of them, and the cause for the rest is not known. The table for this sample lists around 100,000 clones; 70% to 85% of them were counted only once. 7.5% to 10% of the sample is in the top ten clones. Sequencing used peripheral blood. The source is a man in his fifties or sixties with active or convalescent COVID-19.

This chain links TRBV19 with TRBJ2-2; TRBD1 matches 9 bases. Germline CDR1 is LNHDA and CDR2 is SQIVND (reference sequence). The junction had 10 bases not matched to a gene; V was cut back by 7 bases and J by 7 bases. This CDR3 comprises 15 residues. DNA of the CDR3: TGTGCCAGTAATCCGGGACAGGGTCGTCGCGGGGAGCTGTTTTTT. Its protein product is CASNPGQGRRGELFF.

CDR3 sequence: CASSAPGRRPRRAGDEQFF. The CDR3 DNA reads as TGTGCCAGCAGTGCCCCGGGACGAAGACCTCGGAGGGCCGGCGATGAGCAGTTCTTC. V is TRBV3-1 (or the pseudogene TRBV3-2) and J is TRBJ2-1; D perhaps matches TRBD2 (6 bases). CDR3 length equals 19 residues. V lost 6 bases to trimming and J lost 8 bases, with 32 bases between them. The germline V gene has CDR1 LGHDT and CDR2 YNNKEL (reference sequence).

The chain has TRBV2 and TRBJ2-3; TRBD2 matches 10 bases. This CDR3 has 14 amino acids. The V gene end was trimmed by 7 bases and the J gene end by 1 base; junction bases not matched to a gene: 2. The germline V gene encodes CDR1 SNHLY and CDR2 FYNNEI. The DNA for the CDR3 is TGTGCCAGCAACCTAGCGGGAGGCACAGATACGCAGTATTTT. Protein sequence: CASNLAGGTDTQYF.

This clone was found once. The rearrangement uses TRBV5-1 and TRBJ2-7; the match to TRBD1 covers 9 bases. V was pared by 4 bases and J by 3 bases, with 8 bases of the junction left unmatched. CDR1 and CDR2 from the germline V gene are SGHRS and YFSETQ. The CDR3 totals 15 residues. The CDR3 loop reads CASSQGQGFDYEQYF. The CDR3 region has the DNA TGCGCCAGCAGCCAGGGACAGGGATTTGACTACGAGCAGTACTTC.

The chain employs TRBV3-1 (or the pseudogene TRBV3-2) and TRBJ2-4; the D gene is possibly TRBD2 (6 bases). V lost 4 bases to trimming and J lost 0 bases, with 16 bases between them. The CDR3 spans 17 residues. Germline V gene data show CDR1 as LGHDT and CDR2 as YNNKEL (reference sequence). CDR3 loop: CASSLRSGPLAKNIQYF. CDR3 DNA sequence: TGTGCCAGCAGCCTACGTAGCGGCCCCTTAGCCAAAAACATTCAGTACTTC.

This clone was picked up a small number of times. The genes are TRBV27 and TRBJ1-6, with 7 positions matching TRBD1. The V gene end was trimmed by 2 bases and the J gene end by 9 bases; junction bases not matched to a gene: 7. The CDR3 length is 15 residues. Germline V lookup: CDR1 MNHEY, CDR2 SMNVEV (reference sequence). CDR3 in amino acids: CASSLKLTGTSPLHF. As DNA, the CDR3 is TGTGCCAGCAGTTTAAAGTTGACAGGGACTTCACCCCTCCACTTT.

The CDR3 protein is CASSLREGWNQPQHF. In DNA form, the CDR3 reads TGTGCCAGCAGCCTTCGGGAGGGATGGAATCAGCCCCAGCATTTT. The chain joins TRBV7-8 to TRBJ1-5; no clear D gene. Germline values: CDR1 SGHVS, CDR2 FQNEAQ. The CDR3 has 15 residues. The V and J ends lost 5 bases and 4 bases respectively, with 15 bases between them.

This chain links TRBV29-1 with TRBJ1-2, with 8 bases that match TRBD1. The germline gives CDR1 SQVTM, CDR2 ANQGSEA. Unmatched junction bases numbered 2, after V lost 1 base and J lost 4 bases. The CDR3 runs to 13 residues. Written as DNA, the CDR3 is TGCAGCGTTGAAGGGGGACAGGTCTATGGCTACACCTTC. The encoded protein is CSVEGGQVYGYTF.

V is TRBV19 and J is TRBJ1-1, with D perhaps TRBD1 (6 bases). In germline, CDR1 is LNHDA, CDR2 SQIVND (reference sequence). The CDR3 totals 14 residues. Trimming left V 5 bases short and J 1 base short, with 11 bases between. The CDR3 DNA reads as TGTGCCAGTAGTGTTTTACAGGGGAACACTGAAGCTTTCTTT. The encoded protein is CASSVLQGNTEAFF.

In this sample, this clone turned up a few times. The chain combines TRBV11-2 with TRBJ2-1, with D perhaps TRBD2 (5 bases). Trimming took off 2 bases at V and 5 bases at J, with 16 bases between the two ends. Germline V gives CDR1 SGHAT, CDR2 FQNNGV. The length of the CDR3 is 16 residues. CDR3 bases: TGTGCCAGCAGCTTACCCCCGCTAGCCGAGGACAATGAGCAGTTCTTC. Translating gives CASSLPPLAEDNEQFF. The variable domain in full, completed from reference TRBV11-2 and TRBJ2-1, reads EAGVAQSPRYKIIEKRQSVAFWCNPISGHATLYWYQQILGQGPKLLIQFQNNGVVDDSQLPKDRFSAERLKGVDSTLKIQPAKLEDSAVYLCASSLPPLAEDNEQFFGPGTRLTVL.

The V call is TRBV3-1 (or the pseudogene TRBV3-2), the J call TRBJ1-6, with 8 positions matching TRBD1. Per the germline V gene, CDR1 is LGHDT and CDR2 is YNNKEL (reference sequence). The CDR3 contains 15 residues. The V segment lost 8 bases and the J segment 10 bases; nucleotides outside the gene matches: 13. The CDR3 reads CASRGLGQGGSPLHF. CDR3 DNA: TGTGCCAGCCGGGGATTAGGACAGGGAGGGTCACCCCTCCACTTT.

The V call is TRBV6-5, the J call TRBJ2-1; 10 positions agree with TRBD2. This CDR3 comprises 16 residues. Germline-derived CDR1 and CDR2 are MNHEY and SVGAGI. V shed 4 bases, J shed 1 base, and the junction held 4 bases outside the gene matches. The CDR3, as DNA: TGTGCCAGCAGTTTATTTAGCGGGGGGTCCTACAATGAGCAGTTCTTC. It translates to CASSLFSGGSYNEQFF.

The V and J genes are TRBV18 and TRBJ1-5; 8 bases match TRBD1. The J segment lost 7 bases and the V segment lost 6 bases, leaving 11 bases of the junction unmatched. CDR3 size: 15 residues. Germline CDR1 and CDR2: KGHSH and LQKENI. In nucleotides, the CDR3 is TGTGCCAGCTCTCTTCAGGGGGCGGTTGGACAGCCCCAGCATTTT. Protein sequence: CASSLQGAVGQPQHF.

The genes are TRBV27 and TRBJ1-2; 8 bases align to TRBD1. V was clipped by 6 bases and J by 5 bases; unmatched bases: 17. This CDR3 has 17 residues. The germline CDR1 and CDR2 sequences are MNHEY and SMNVEV (reference sequence). The CDR3 loop is CASRRTGTGVNNYGYTF. CDR3 nucleotide sequence: TGTGCCAGCAGGCGAACCGGGACAGGTGTAAATAATTATGGCTACACCTTC.

The rearrangement joins TRBV5-1 to TRBJ2-1; 8 nucleotides align to TRBD2. Germline V gene lookup returns CDR1 SGHRS and CDR2 YFSETQ. Trimming took 4 bases from V and 2 from J; bases not matched to a gene: 11. The CDR3 loop spans 17 amino acids. CDR3 in amino acids: CASSPVVAAGAYNEQFF. CDR3 DNA sequence: TGCGCCAGCAGCCCGGTCGTAGCAGCGGGAGCCTACAATGAGCAGTTCTTC.

V and J are TRBV18 and TRBJ2-3; D remains ambiguous. Trimming removed 6 bases from V and 0 bases from J, with 4 bases in between. The CDR3 is 12 amino acids. CDR1 is KGHSH and CDR2 is LQKENI in the germline V gene. CDR3 sequence: CASSPSTDTQYF. CDR3 sequence (DNA): TGTGCCAGCTCCCCTAGCACAGATACGCAGTATTTT.

The rearrangement joins TRBV5-1 to TRBJ1-6; TRBD1 matches 9 bases. V lost 4 bases, J lost 9 bases, and 5 bases stayed unmatched. Germline V lookup: CDR1 SGHRS, CDR2 YFSETQ. The CDR3 runs 14 residues. CDR3 bases: TGCGCCAGCAGCCGTGACAGGGGGGGTTCACCCCTCCACTTT. Residues: CASSRDRGGSPLHF.

The chain uses TRBV7-9 and TRBJ1-2, with 7 bases matching TRBD1. Germline V gene data show CDR1 as SEHNR and CDR2 as FQNEAQ (reference sequence). The CDR3 has 15 amino acids. Trimming removed 5 bases from V and 4 bases from J; junction bases left unmatched: 10. The CDR3 nucleotides read TGTGCCAGCAGCCCTAGCCGACAGGGTGCCTATGGCTACACCTTC. This encodes CASSPSRQGAYGYTF.

This clone was detected many times. The genes are TRBV20-1 and TRBJ2-3, with TRBD2 identical over 10 bases. Germline V CDR1 and CDR2: DFQATT, SNEGSKA (reference sequence). V shed 3 bases, J shed 9 bases, and the junction held 12 bases outside the gene matches. The CDR3 consists of 15 residues. CDR3 sequence: CSASHASGSSRTQYF. For the CDR3, the DNA is TGCAGTGCTAGTCACGCTAGCGGGAGTAGTAGGACGCAGTATTTT.

The J gene is TRBJ2-5, the V gene TRBV28; TRBD2 is a possible D gene (6 bases). V was clipped by 4 bases and J by 5 bases, with 20 bases between them. The CDR3 sequence is 16 residues long. CDR1 and CDR2 from the germline V gene are MDHEN and SYDVKM. The CDR3 region has the DNA TGTGCCAGCAGTTCGCCGGGACTGCCGGAAGGGGAGACCCAGTACTTC. It yields the protein CASSSPGLPEGETQYF.

The V and J genes are TRBV7-2 and TRBJ2-1; 7 bases line up with TRBD2. Germline V gives CDR1 SGHTA, CDR2 FQGNSA. V dropped 7 bases and J dropped 0; count of bases not matched to a gene: 6. CDR3 length: 15 amino acids. CDR3 protein: CASKTSVSSYNEQFF. The CDR3 DNA is TGTGCCAGCAAAACTAGCGTGAGCTCCTACAATGAGCAGTTCTTC.

The chain recombines TRBV28 with TRBJ2-6; 9 bases are shared with TRBD1. Germline CDR1 is MDHEN and CDR2 is SYDVKM. V trimming: 6 bases; J trimming: 0 bases; junction bases outside the gene matches: 6. This CDR3 spans 17 amino acids. CDR3 coding DNA: TGTGCCAGCAGACCGGGACAGGGCTTCTCTGGGGCCAACGTCCTGACTTTC. Translation: CASRPGQGFSGANVLTF.

J is TRBJ1-3 and V is TRBV9, with no clear D. CDR1 is SGDLS and CDR2 is YYNGEE in the germline V gene. The CDR3 length is 15 residues. Trimming cost V 0 bases and J 0 bases, with 7 bases left between them. CDR3: CASSVGTVSGNTIYF. The CDR3 DNA sequence: TGTGCCAGCAGCGTAGGCACGGTCTCTGGAAACACCATATATTTT.

CDR3 protein: CASSLGTAGLGETQYF. The CDR3 DNA reads as TGTGCCAGCAGCTTAGGCACGGCGGGATTAGGGGAGACCCAGTACTTC. The J gene is TRBJ2-5, the V gene TRBV7-6, with D perhaps matching TRBD2 (6 bases). V lost 1 base to trimming and J lost 5 bases, with 17 bases between them. The CDR3 has 16 amino acids. Germline V gives CDR1 SGHVS, CDR2 FNYEAQ.

V and J are TRBV9 and TRBJ2-3, with D tentatively TRBD1 (5 bases). V dropped 0 bases and J dropped 2 bases, with 10 bases sitting between them. Germline V CDR1 and CDR2: SGDLS, YYNGEE. The CDR3 has 15 residues. CDR3: CASSVERGITDTQYF. The CDR3 coding sequence is TGTGCCAGCAGCGTAGAAAGGGGTATCACAGATACGCAGTATTTT.

The chain recombines TRBV11-3 with TRBJ1-3; TRBD1 agrees at 10 bases. In germline, CDR1 is SGHNT, CDR2 YENEEA. After removal of 7 bases from V and 7 bases from J, the junction contained 7 bases not matched to a gene. This CDR3 has 14 residues. DNA of the CDR3: TGTGCCAGCAACCCCGGGACAGGGGACAACACCATATATTTT. Amino acid sequence: CASNPGTGDNTIYF. The full variable domain, completed using reference TRBV11-3 and TRBJ1-3, is EAGVVQSPRYKIIEKKQPVAFWCNPISGHNTLYWYLQNLGQGPELLIRYENEEAVDDSQLPKDRFSAERLKGVDSTLKIQPAELGDSAVYLCASNPGTGDNTIYFGEGSWLTVV.

The V call is TRBV7-2, the J call TRBJ2-3, with 8 bases matching TRBD2. With V trimmed by 3 bases and J by 10 bases, 12 bases remained unmatched. CDR1 SGHTA and CDR2 FQGNSA come from the germline V gene. This CDR3 comprises 15 residues. The CDR3 DNA reads as TGTGCCAGCAGCTTCCCTACGGGGGGGCAGGGACCGCAGTATTTT. Its translation is CASSFPTGGQGPQYF.

The rearrangement joins TRBV6-5 to TRBJ2-3; TRBD1 matches at 7 bases. V lost 7 bases and J lost 0; bases outside the gene matches: 7. CDR3 length: 15 residues. The germline gives CDR1 MNHEY, CDR2 SVGAGI. The CDR3 reads CASTQGQSSTDTQYF. The DNA of the CDR3 is TGTGCCAGCACCCAGGGACAGTCTAGCACAGATACGCAGTATTTT.

This chain uses TRBV5-6 with TRBJ2-7; 10 nucleotides match TRBD1. Germline V gene lookup returns CDR1 SGHDT and CDR2 YYEEEE. The V segment lost 2 bases and the J segment 0 bases; nucleotides outside the gene matches: 2. The CDR3 has 15 residues. CDR3 DNA sequence: TGTGCCAGCAGCTTCGGGACAGGGGCCTCCTACGAGCAGTACTTC. This translates into CASSFGTGASYEQYF.

The V call is TRBV5-6, the J call TRBJ2-7, with a tentative D call TRBD1 (6 bases). Germline V CDR1 and CDR2: SGHDT, YYEEEE. Trimming cost V 1 base and J 5 bases, with 10 bases left between them. This CDR3 has 13 residues. The CDR3 nucleotides read TGTGCCAGCAGCTTGTACAGGGCCAACGAGCAGTACTTC. Translated, it gives CASSLYRANEQYF.